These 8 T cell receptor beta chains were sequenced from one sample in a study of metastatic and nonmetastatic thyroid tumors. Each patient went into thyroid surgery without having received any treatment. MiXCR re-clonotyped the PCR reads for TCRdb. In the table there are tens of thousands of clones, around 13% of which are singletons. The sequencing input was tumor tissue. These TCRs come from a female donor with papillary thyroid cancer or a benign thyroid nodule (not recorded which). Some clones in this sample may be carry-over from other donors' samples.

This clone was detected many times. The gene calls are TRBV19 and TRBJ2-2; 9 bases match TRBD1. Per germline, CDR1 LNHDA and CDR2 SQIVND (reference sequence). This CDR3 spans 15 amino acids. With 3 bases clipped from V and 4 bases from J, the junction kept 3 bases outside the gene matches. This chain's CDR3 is CASSMGQGGTGELFF. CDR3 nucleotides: TGTGCCAGTAGTATGGGACAGGGTGGCACCGGGGAGCTGTTTTTT.

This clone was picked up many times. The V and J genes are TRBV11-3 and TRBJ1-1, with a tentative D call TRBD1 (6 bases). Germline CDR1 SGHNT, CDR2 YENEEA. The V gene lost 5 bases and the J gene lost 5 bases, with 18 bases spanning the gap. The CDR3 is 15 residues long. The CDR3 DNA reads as TGTGCCAGCAGCCCACCAAGGGGGGGCATTACTGAAGCTTTCTTT. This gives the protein CASSPPRGGITEAFF.

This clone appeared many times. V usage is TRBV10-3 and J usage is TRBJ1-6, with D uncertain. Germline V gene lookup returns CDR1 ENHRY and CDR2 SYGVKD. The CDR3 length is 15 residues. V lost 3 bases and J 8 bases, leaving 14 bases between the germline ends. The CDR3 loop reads CAISDRQVDHSPLHF. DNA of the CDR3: TGTGCCATCAGTGACAGGCAGGTGGACCATTCACCCCTCCACTTT.

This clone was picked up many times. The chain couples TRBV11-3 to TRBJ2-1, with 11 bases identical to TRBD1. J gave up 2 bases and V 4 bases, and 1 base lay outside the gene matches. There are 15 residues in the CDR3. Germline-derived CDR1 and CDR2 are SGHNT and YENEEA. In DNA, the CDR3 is TGTGCCAGCAGCTCGGGACAGGGGGCCTACAATGAGCAGTTCTTC. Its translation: CASSSGQGAYNEQFF. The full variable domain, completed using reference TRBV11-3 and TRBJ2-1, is EAGVVQSPRYKIIEKKQPVAFWCNPISGHNTLYWYLQNLGQGPELLIRYENEEAVDDSQLPKDRFSAERLKGVDSTLKIQPAELGDSAVYLCASSSGQGAYNEQFFGPGTRLTVL.

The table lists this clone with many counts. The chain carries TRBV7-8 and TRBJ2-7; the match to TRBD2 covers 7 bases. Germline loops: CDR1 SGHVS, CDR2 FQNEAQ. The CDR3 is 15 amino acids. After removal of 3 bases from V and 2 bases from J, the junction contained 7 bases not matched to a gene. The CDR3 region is CASSLGIAGTYEQYF. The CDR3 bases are TGTGCCAGCAGCTTGGGGATAGCGGGTACCTACGAGCAGTACTTC.

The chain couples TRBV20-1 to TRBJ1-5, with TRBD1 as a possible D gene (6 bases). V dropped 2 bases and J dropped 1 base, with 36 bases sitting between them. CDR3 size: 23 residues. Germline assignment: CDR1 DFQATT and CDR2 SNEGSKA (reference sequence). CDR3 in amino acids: CSARLFFETGRGGGGRSNQPQHF. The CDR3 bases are TGCAGTGCTAGATTGTTTTTTGAGACAGGCCGAGGCGGCGGCGGAAGGAGCAATCAGCCCCAGCATTTT.

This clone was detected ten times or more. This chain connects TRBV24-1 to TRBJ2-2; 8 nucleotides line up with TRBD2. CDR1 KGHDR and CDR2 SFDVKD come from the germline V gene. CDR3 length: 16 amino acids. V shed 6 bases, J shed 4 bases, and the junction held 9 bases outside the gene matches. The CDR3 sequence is CATSPTGGRGTGELFF. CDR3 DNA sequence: TGTGCCACCAGTCCCACGGGAGGGCGTGGCACCGGGGAGCTGTTTTTT.

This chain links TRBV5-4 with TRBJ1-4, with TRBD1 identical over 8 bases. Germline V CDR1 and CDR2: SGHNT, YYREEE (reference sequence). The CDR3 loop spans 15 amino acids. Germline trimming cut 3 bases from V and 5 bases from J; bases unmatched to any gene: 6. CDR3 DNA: TGTGCCAGCAGCTCGAACAGGGGGTTAAATGAAAAACTGTTTTTT. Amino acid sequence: CASSSNRGLNEKLFF.